In its sample, the clone carrying this T cell receptor beta chain was seen once. Its cognate antigen is unknown. Across several immunoSEQ plates, the genomic DNA of each subset was split evenly. Each replicate PCR on the sorted subsets used approximately 200 ng DNA (around 31,000 T cell genomes). Sequencing used immunoSEQ multiplex PCR; TCRdb keeps in-frame clones, though not all of them. The sample includes under 700,000 clones, roughly 95% of them seen just once. These data come from a study of shared clonotypes between healthy human individuals. General study points: An anticipated effect of sequencing depth on clonotype sharing among donors was recognized. Since donors were few, the genetic and exposure-history diversity represented was limited.

The CDR3 is 13 residues long. Germline V gene sequence: CDR1 LNHDA, CDR2 SQIVND (reference sequence). Losses at the gene ends were 9 bases for V and 0 bases for J; bases not matched to a gene: 5. Naive-designated CD8 cells lacked CD45RO, were positively enriched for CCR7, and omitted terminally differentiated effector memory CD45RA+ cells. The receptor comes from a woman aged 25 to 39 in good health. The sample comprised naive CD8+ T cells sorted from blood. This sequence joins TRBV19 and TRBJ2-7; TRBD2 aligns across 7 bases. The CDR3 coding sequence is TGTGCCAGCCGACAGCGGGACTCCTACGAGCAGTACTTC. Amino acids: CASRQRDSYEQYF.